The source of this T cell receptor beta chain is a study of CXCR3-negative and CXCR3-positive naive CD8 T cells. In the study overall: Collectively, the libraries yielded about 135 million TRB reads in total, at about 1.5 +/- 0.3 million per library.

The authors made the TRB cDNA libraries by 5' RACE using UMI labels. TCRdb re-called the 5' RACE reads and gives one entry per CDR3 protein, without DNA. This sample's table reports about 130,000 distinct CDR3 sequences. The germline CDR1 and CDR2 sequences are SEHNR and FQNEAQ (reference sequence). This CDR3 region has 16 residues. Sequencing used naive CXCR3- CD8+ T cells from blood. As to subset: CD45RO-CCR7+CD27+CD95- naive CD8+ T cells lacking CXCR3 (TNR3-). The V call is TRBV7-9, the J call TRBJ1-2; TCRdb indicates TRBD1, and absent DNA this call remains unverified. The TCR comes from a human donor in good health. Some clones in this sample may be carry-over from other donors' samples. The CDR3 region is CASSLAADRPNYGYTF.